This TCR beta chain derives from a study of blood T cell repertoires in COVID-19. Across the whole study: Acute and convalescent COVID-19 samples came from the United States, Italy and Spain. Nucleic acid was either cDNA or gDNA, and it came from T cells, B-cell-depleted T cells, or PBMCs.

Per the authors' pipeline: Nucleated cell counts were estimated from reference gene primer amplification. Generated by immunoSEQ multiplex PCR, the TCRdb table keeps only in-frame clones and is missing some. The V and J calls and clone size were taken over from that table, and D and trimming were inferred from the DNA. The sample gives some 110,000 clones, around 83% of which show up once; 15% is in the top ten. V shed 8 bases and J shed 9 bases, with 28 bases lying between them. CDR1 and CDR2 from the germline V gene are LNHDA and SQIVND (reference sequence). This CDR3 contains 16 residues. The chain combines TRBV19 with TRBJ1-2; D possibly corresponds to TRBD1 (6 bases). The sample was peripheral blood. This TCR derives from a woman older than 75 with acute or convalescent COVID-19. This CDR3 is CASGKPTGTAPFSYTF. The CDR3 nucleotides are TGTGCCAGTGGGAAACCTACAGGGACCGCTCCGTTCAGCTACACCTTC.